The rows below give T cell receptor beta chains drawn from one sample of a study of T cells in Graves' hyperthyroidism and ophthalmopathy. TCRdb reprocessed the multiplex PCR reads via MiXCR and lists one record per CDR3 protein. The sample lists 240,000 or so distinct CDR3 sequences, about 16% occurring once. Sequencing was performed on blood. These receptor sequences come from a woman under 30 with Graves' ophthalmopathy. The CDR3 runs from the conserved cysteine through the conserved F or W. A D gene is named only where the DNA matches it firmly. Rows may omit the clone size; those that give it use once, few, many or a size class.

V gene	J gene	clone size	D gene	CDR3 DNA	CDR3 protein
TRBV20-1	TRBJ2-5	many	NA	TGCAGTGCTAGACCCCCGGGGGCGTTACAAGAGACCCAGTACTTC	CSARPPGALQETQYF
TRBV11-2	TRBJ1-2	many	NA	TGTGCCAGCAGGAGGTTGGGAGCCCTCTATGGCTACACCTTC	CASRRLGALYGYTF
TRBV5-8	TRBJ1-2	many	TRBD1	TGTGCCAGCAGCCAACAAGGGACAGGGGAATATGGCTACACCTTC	CASSQQGTGEYGYTF
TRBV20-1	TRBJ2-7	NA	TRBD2	TGCAGTGCTAGAGATCATGGTAGCGGGGCCCAGCCTTCCTACGAGCAGTACTTC	CSARDHGSGAQPSYEQYF
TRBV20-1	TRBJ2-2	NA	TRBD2	TGCAGTGCTAGAGTTGGTAGCGGGGGGGACACCGGGGAGCTGTTTTTT	CSARVGSGGDTGELFF
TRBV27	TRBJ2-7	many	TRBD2	TGTGCCAGCAGTTTATCAGCGGGAGTTCTGGACGAGCAGTACTTC	CASSLSAGVLDEQYF
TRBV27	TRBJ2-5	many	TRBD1	TGTGCCAGCAGTTTCAAGACAGGGGACGAGACCCAGTACTTC	CASSFKTGDETQYF
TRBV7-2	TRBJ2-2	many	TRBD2	TGTGCCAGCAGCTTTTTAGCGGGAGTAAGAACCGGGGAGCTGTTTTTT	CASSFLAGVRTGELFF
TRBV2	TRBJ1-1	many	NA	TGTGCCAGCATTATCGGTCGCCTGAACACTGAAGCTTTCTTT	CASIIGRLNTEAFF
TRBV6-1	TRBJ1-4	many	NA	TGTGCCAGCAGTTTTTGGAAGGCTAATGAAAAACTGTTTTTT	CASSFWKANEKLFF
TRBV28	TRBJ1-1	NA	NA	TGTGCCAGCAACCCAACGGTGAGGACTAGCGGGGGGGACCGGAACACTGAAGCTTTCTTT	CASNPTVRTSGGDRNTEAFF
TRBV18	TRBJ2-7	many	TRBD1	TGTGCCAGCTCACCCAGTATGATCGCTACCGGGACAGGGGATTACGAGCAGTACTTC	CASSPSMIATGTGDYEQYF
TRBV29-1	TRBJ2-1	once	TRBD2	TGCAGCGCCGGGACACCCGGGACTAGCGGGAGGAATGAGCAGTTCTTC	CSAGTPGTSGRNEQFF
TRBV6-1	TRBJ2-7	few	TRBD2	TGTGCCAGCAGTCCATCTAGCGGGGGTTCCTACGAGCAGTACTTC	CASSPSSGGSYEQYF
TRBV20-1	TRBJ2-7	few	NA	TGCAGTGCTAGATCGACCCGGGCTACCTACGAGCAGTACTTC	CSARSTRATYEQYF
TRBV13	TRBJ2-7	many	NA	TGTGCCAGCAGCTTAGGCGCGACTGCAACGTACGAGCAGTACTTC	CASSLGATATYEQYF
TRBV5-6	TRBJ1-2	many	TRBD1	TGTGCCAGCAGCCCCGGACAGGGTTCTAACTATGGCTACACCTTC	CASSPGQGSNYGYTF
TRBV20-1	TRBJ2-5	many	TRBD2	TGCAGTGCTAGAGAGGGTAGCGGGGGGACAGAGACCCAGTACTTC	CSAREGSGGTETQYF
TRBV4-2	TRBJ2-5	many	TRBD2	TGTGCCAGCAGCAAAACTAGCGAAGAGACCCAGTACTTC	CASSKTSEETQYF